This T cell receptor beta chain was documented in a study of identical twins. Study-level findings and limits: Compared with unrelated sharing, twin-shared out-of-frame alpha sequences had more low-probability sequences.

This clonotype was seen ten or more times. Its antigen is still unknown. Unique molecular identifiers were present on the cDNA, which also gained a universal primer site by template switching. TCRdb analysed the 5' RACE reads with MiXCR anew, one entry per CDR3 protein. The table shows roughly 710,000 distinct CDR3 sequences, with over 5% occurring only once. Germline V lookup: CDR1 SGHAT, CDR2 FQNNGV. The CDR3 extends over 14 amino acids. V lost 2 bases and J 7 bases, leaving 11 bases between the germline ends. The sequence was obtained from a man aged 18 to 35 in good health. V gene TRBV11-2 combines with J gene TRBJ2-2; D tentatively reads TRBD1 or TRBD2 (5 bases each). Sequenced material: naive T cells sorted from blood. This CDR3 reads CASSLTGTGGELFF. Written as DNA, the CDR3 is TGTGCCAGCAGCTTAACCGGGACGGGCGGGGAGCTGTTTTTT.